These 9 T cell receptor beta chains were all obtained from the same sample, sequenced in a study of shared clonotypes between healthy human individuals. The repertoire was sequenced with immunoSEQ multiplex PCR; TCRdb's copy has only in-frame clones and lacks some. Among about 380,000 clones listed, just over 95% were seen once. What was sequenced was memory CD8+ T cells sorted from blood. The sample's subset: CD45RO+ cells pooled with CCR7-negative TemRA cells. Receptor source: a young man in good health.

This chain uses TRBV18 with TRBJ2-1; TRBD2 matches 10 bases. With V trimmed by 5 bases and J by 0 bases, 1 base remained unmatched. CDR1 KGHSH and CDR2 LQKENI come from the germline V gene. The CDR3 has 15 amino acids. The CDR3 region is CASSRLAGSYNEQFF. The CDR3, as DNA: TGTGCCAGCTCAAGACTAGCGGGCTCCTACAATGAGCAGTTCTTC.

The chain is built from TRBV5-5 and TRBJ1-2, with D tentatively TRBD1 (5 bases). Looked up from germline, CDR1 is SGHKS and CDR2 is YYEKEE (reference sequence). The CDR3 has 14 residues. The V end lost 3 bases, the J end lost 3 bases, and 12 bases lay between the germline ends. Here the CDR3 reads CASSSTRDDYGYTF. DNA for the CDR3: TGTGCCAGCAGCTCAACCAGGGACGACTATGGCTACACCTTC. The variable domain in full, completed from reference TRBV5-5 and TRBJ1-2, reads DAGVTQSPTHLIKTRGQQVTLRCSPISGHKSVSWYQQVLGQGPQFIFQYYEKEERGRGNFPDRFSARQFPNYSSELNVNALLLGDSALYLCASSSTRDDYGYTFGSGTRLTVV.

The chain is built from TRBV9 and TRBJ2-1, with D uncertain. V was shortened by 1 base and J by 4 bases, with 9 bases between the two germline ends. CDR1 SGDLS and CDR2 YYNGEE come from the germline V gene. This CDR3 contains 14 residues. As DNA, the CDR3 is TGTGCCAGCAGCGTAAGACTGGGATACAATGAGCAGTTCTTC. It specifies CASSVRLGYNEQFF.

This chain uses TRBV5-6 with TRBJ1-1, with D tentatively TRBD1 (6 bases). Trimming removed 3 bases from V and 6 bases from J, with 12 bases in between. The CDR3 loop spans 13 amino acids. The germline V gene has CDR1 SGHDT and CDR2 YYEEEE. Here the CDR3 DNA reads TGTGCCAGCAGCTGGGGCAGGGGCCCTGAAGCTTTCTTT. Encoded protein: CASSWGRGPEAFF.

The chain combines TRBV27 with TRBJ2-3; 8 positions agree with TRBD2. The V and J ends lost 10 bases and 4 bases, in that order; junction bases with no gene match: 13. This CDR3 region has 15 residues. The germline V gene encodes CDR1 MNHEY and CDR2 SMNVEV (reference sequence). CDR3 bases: TGTGCCACCAAACTCTTGCGGGAGGAGGCAGATACGCAGTATTTT. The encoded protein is CATKLLREEADTQYF.

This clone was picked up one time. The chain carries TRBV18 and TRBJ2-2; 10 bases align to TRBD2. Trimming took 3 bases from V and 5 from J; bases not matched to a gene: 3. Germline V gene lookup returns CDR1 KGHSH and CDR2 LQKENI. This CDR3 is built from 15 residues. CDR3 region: CASSPGLARTGELFF. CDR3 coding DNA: TGTGCCAGCTCACCGGGACTAGCGAGGACCGGGGAGCTGTTTTTT.

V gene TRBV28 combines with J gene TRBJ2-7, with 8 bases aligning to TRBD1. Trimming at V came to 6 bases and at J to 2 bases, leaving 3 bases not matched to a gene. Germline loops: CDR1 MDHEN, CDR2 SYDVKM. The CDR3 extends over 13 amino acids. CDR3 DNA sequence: TGTGCCAGCAGGAGACAGGGGACCTACGAGCAGTACTTC. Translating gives CASRRQGTYEQYF.

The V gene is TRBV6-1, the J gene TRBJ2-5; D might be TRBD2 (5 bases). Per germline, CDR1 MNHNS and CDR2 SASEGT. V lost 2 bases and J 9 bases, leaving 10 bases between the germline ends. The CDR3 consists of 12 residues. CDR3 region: CASSEIEGPQYF. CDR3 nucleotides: TGTGCCAGCAGTGAAATAGAGGGTCCCCAGTACTTC.

CDR3 DNA: TGTGCCAGCAGGAGCGGATTTTACGAGCAGTACTTC. Encoded protein: CASRSGFYEQYF. V usage is TRBV28 and J usage is TRBJ2-7, with D tentatively TRBD2 (5 bases). CDR3 length equals 12 residues. Between the trimmed V and J ends, which lost 6 bases and 4 bases, there was a span of 10 bases. Germline assignment: CDR1 MDHEN and CDR2 SYDVKM.